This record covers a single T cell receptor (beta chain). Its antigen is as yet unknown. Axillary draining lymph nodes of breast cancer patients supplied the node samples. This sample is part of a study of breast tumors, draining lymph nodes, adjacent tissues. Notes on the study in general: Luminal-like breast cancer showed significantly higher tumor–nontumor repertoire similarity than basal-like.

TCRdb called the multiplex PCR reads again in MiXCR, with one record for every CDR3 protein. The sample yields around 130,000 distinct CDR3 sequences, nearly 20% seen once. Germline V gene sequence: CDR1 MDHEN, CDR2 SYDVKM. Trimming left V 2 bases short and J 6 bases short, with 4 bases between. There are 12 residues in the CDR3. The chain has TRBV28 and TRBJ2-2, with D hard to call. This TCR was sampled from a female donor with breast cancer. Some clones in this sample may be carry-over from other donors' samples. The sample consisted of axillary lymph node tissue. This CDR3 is CASSLSAGELFF. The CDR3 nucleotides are TGTGCCAGCAGTTTAAGTGCCGGGGAGCTGTTTTTT.